One sample yielded the 21 T cell receptor beta chains listed below, sequenced in a study of response to subunit inactivated influenza vaccine. From the RT-PCR reads, TCRdb called clonotypes with MiXCR, one entry per CDR3 protein. The profile covers about 520,000 distinct CDR3 sequences, with about 25% appearing a single time and 1.5% to 2% taken by the ten largest. The starting material was CD4+ T cells sorted from PBMCs, obtained 4 to 6 days after vaccination. The origin of the receptors is a man aged 45-65 years who received an inactivated influenza vaccine.

This CDR3 is CSAKYGGLETQYF. The DNA for the CDR3 is TGCAGTGCCAAGTACGGGGGATTGGAGACCCAGTACTTC. This chain links TRBV20-1 with TRBJ2-5; D is possibly TRBD2 (6 bases). This CDR3 region has 13 residues. V was trimmed by 6 bases and J by 5 bases, leaving 16 bases between them. Germline-derived CDR1 and CDR2 are DFQATT and SNEGSKA (reference sequence).

The CDR3 bases are TGCAGTGCTAGACAGACTGGGGAGGAGACCCAGTACTTC. Amino acids: CSARQTGEETQYF. The chain couples TRBV20-1 to TRBJ2-5; D might be TRBD2 (5 bases). V gave up 2 bases and J gave up 5 bases, with 12 bases separating them. Germline CDR1 DFQATT, CDR2 SNEGSKA (reference sequence). This CDR3 spans 13 amino acids.

The V gene is TRBV20-1, the J gene TRBJ2-7; 10 nucleotides align to TRBD1. Germline assignment: CDR1 DFQATT and CDR2 SNEGSKA (reference sequence). V shed 5 bases, J shed 7 bases, and the junction held 11 bases outside the gene matches. The CDR3 covers 14 residues. CDR3 sequence reads: CSARIGTGVTEQYF. DNA of the CDR3: TGCAGTGCTCGTATAGGGACAGGGGTCACTGAGCAGTACTTC.

This clonotype turned up a few times. CDR3 region: CASSKDRPDTQYF. In DNA form, the CDR3 reads TGTGCCAGCAGCAAAGATCGCCCAGATACGCAGTATTTT. V is TRBV21-1 and J is TRBJ2-3. TRBV21-1 is labeled a pseudogene. This CDR3 region has 13 residues.

The CDR3 reads CASSYGQGGGEQYF. The CDR3 DNA is TGTGCCAGCAGTTACGGACAGGGAGGCGGCGAGCAGTACTTC. The rearrangement uses TRBV6-5 and TRBJ2-7, with TRBD1 identical over 8 bases. Germline CDR1 and CDR2: MNHEY and SVGAGI. Unmatched junction bases numbered 6, after V lost 2 bases and J lost 6 bases. This CDR3 has 14 amino acids.

This clonotype was seen a handful of times. The rearrangement uses TRBV5-1 and TRBJ2-5; 15 nucleotides align to TRBD2. The germline CDR1 and CDR2 sequences are SGHRS and YFSETQ. V gave up 0 bases and J gave up 4 bases; unmatched junction bases: 10. The CDR3 has 19 residues. The CDR3 coding sequence is TGCGCCAGCAGCTTGGATCTTCCGGGACTAGCGGGAGGACGAGAGACCCAGTACTTC. Translation gives CASSLDLPGLAGGRETQYF.

This chain links TRBV4-1 with TRBJ2-5, with D uncertain. The V end lost 5 bases, the J end lost 5 bases, and 15 bases lay between the germline ends. Germline V gives CDR1 MGHRA, CDR2 YSYEKL. This CDR3 comprises 14 residues. The CDR3 coding sequence is TGCGCCAGCAGCTCATGGGGAAATAAGGAGACCCAGTACTTC. Translating it yields CASSSWGNKETQYF.

This sequence joins TRBV27 and TRBJ2-2; either TRBD1 or TRBD2 may fit D (6 bases each). From germline, CDR1 is MNHEY and CDR2 SMNVEV (reference sequence). V dropped 6 bases and J dropped 2 bases, with 28 bases sitting between them. The CDR3 spans 20 residues. As DNA, the CDR3 is TGTGCCAGCAGCGGGGGTTGGGGGCCCACCCTACTTCTTAACACCGGGGAGCTGTTTTTT. Its protein is CASSGGWGPTLLLNTGELFF.

Here the CDR3 DNA reads TGTGCCAGCAGCCAGTGGGGGACCGCTGAGACCCAGTACTTC. This codes for CASSQWGTAETQYF. This chain links TRBV7-8 with TRBJ2-5; D might be TRBD1 or TRBD2, each matching 5 bases. Germline V gene sequence: CDR1 SGHVS, CDR2 FQNEAQ. Trimming stripped 5 bases from V and 5 bases from J, with 15 bases between. CDR3 size: 14 residues.

In its sample, this clonotype was seen a few times. The V call is TRBV6-1, the J call TRBJ1-1; D call uncertain. The CDR3 runs to 14 residues. Trimming pared 7 bases from V and 4 bases from J, leaving 16 bases between. Germline CDR1 is MNHNS and CDR2 is SASEGT. DNA for the CDR3: TGTGCCAGCAATATGGACTTCGGCGGCACTGAAGCTTTCTTT. Translated: CASNMDFGGTEAFF.

The rearrangement links TRBV3-1 to TRBJ1-4; 7 bases agree with TRBD1. Germline V gene data show CDR1 as LGHDT and CDR2 as YNNKEL (reference sequence). The length of the CDR3 is 13 residues. V trimming: 1 base; J trimming: 11 bases; junction bases outside the gene matches: 4. CDR3 sequence: CASSQGRGYKLFF. In DNA, the CDR3 is TGTGCCAGCAGCCAAGGCAGGGGGTATAAACTGTTTTTT.

This chain uses TRBV9 with TRBJ1-1; D not resolved. The CDR3 loop spans 14 amino acids. Germline V lookup: CDR1 SGDLS, CDR2 YYNGEE. The V and J ends lost 1 base and 6 bases respectively, with 13 bases between them. The CDR3 DNA sequence: TGTGCCAGCAGCGTACAGCCTGCGGGGTCTGAAGCTTTCTTT. It specifies CASSVQPAGSEAFF.

The chain employs TRBV10-3 and TRBJ2-3, with TRBD2 matching over 16 bases. Per germline, CDR1 ENHRY and CDR2 SYGVKD. The J segment lost 0 bases and the V segment lost 8 bases, leaving 8 bases of the junction unmatched. The CDR3 contains 18 residues. The DNA for the CDR3 is TGTGCCATCGGGACTAGCGGGGGGGCTGCATCAAGCACAGATACGCAGTATTTT. It yields the protein CAIGTSGGAASSTDTQYF.

This clonotype was seen a few times. The chain joins TRBV15 to TRBJ1-5; D remains unclear. V was trimmed by 2 bases and J by 0 bases, leaving 14 bases between them. Germline V gene data show CDR1 as LNHNV and CDR2 as YYDKDF (reference sequence). The CDR3 spans 17 residues. The CDR3 DNA reads as TGTGCCACCAGCAGAAGAGCCACACCCTATAGCAATCAGCCCCAGCATTTT. Its translation: CATSRRATPYSNQPQHF.

The chain links TRBV28 to TRBJ2-7; D is tentatively TRBD1 or TRBD2 (5 bases each). The germline CDR1 and CDR2 sequences are MDHEN and SYDVKM. V was shortened by 6 bases and J by 2 bases, with 17 bases between the two germline ends. The CDR3 loop spans 15 amino acids. The CDR3 sequence: CASSRPGRWTYEQYF. CDR3 bases: TGTGCCAGCAGCAGACCGGGACGGTGGACCTACGAGCAGTACTTC.

The V and J genes are TRBV18 and TRBJ2-7; D is possibly TRBD1 or TRBD2 (5 bases each). Germline values: CDR1 KGHSH, CDR2 LQKENI. V shed 0 bases and J shed 4 bases, with 10 bases lying between them. The CDR3 has 14 amino acids. CDR3 region: CASSPPGRGYEQYF. CDR3 sequence (DNA): TGTGCCAGCTCACCACCGGGACGAGGTTACGAGCAGTACTTC.

The V call is TRBV20-1, the J call TRBJ2-3; 7 nucleotides match TRBD2. The CDR3 loop spans 15 amino acids. J gave up 2 bases and V 6 bases, and 11 bases lay outside the gene matches. Germline V gene lookup returns CDR1 DFQATT and CDR2 SNEGSKA (reference sequence). CDR3 amino acids: CSANRRLADTDTQYF. The CDR3 coding sequence is TGCAGTGCAAACAGACGTCTAGCGGACACAGATACGCAGTATTTT.

This clonotype was counted at least ten times. The chain is built from TRBV14 and TRBJ2-1, with 8 bases matching TRBD2. Trimming at V came to 0 bases and at J to 6 bases, leaving 7 bases not matched to a gene. Germline-derived CDR1 and CDR2 are SGHDN and FVKESK. The CDR3 is 16 residues long. CDR3 amino acids: CASSQEGAGVSNEQFF. The CDR3 bases are TGTGCCAGCAGCCAAGAGGGAGCGGGAGTGAGCAATGAGCAGTTCTTC.

V is TRBV4-2 and J is TRBJ2-1, with D maybe TRBD2 (5 bases). The V gene lost 1 base and the J gene lost 9 bases, with 19 bases spanning the gap. Germline CDR1 LGHNA, CDR2 YNFKEQ. The CDR3 contains 16 residues. The CDR3 region is CASSQVYGLGPGEQFF. The CDR3 nucleotides are TGTGCCAGCAGCCAAGTATACGGACTGGGCCCTGGTGAGCAGTTCTTC.

The chain recombines TRBV4-1 with TRBJ2-7, with D tentatively TRBD1 (6 bases). The CDR3 runs to 15 residues. Germline V gene lookup returns CDR1 MGHRA and CDR2 YSYEKL. The V end was cut by 0 bases, the J end by 0 bases, with 9 bases between. CDR3 in DNA: TGCGCCAGCAGCCAAGACACAGGGAACTCCTACGAGCAGTACTTC. Translating it yields CASSQDTGNSYEQYF.

The chain recombines TRBV11-2 with TRBJ2-4; D is ambiguous. The V end was cut by 1 base, the J end by 7 bases, with 11 bases between. Germline V gene lookup returns CDR1 SGHAT and CDR2 FQNNGV. The CDR3 has 14 amino acids. The CDR3 DNA reads TGTGCCAGCAGCTTAGTTCCGAGTCGGAACATTCAGTACTTC. Protein: CASSLVPSRNIQYF.